This entry features one TCR beta chain sequence. This sample was taken from a study of blood T cells in healthy people across ages. With each sample, at least 5 micrograms of total RNA were extracted. Through a sample-barcoded 5' primer and a J-beta primer mix, a second PCR was run for about 7 to 12 cycles. All cDNA molecules were each tagged by a template-switch adaptor with 12 random nucleotides. A single record per CDR3 protein comes from TCRdb applying MiXCR to the 5' RACE reads. Seen here are 890,000 or so distinct CDR3 sequences, about 59% observed once, and the top ten hold around a quarter. The clonotype was recovered from a man under 40 in good health. Sequencing was carried out using blood.

CDR3 bases: TGTGCCAGCAAGATCACCGGGGAGCTGTTTTTT. Amino acid sequence: CASKITGELFF. The rearrangement joins TRBV12-3 or TRBV12-4 to TRBJ2-2; D is undetermined. V lost 7 bases and J 4 bases, leaving 4 bases between the germline ends. The CDR3 totals 11 residues.